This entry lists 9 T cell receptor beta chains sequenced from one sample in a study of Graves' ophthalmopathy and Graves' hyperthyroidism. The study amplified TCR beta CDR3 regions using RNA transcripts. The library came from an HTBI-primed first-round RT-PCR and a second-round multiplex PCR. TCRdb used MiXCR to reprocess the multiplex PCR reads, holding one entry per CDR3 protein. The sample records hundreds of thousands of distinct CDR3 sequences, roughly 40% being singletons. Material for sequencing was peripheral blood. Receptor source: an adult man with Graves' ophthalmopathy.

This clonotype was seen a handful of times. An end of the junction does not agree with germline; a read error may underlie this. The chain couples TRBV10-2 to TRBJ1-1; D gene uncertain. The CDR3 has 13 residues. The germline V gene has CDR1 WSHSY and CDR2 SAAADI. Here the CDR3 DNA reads TGTGCCAGCATCAATCCGTCGGACACTGAAGCTTTCTTT. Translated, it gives CASINPSDTEAFF.

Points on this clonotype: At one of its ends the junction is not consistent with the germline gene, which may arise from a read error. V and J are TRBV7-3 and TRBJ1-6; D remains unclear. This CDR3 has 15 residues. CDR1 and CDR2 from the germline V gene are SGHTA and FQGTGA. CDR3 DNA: TGCGCCAGCAGCCCTGGCACGCCTTATAATTCACCCCTCCACTTT. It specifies CASSPGTPYNSPLHF. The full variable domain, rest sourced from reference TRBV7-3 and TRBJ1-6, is GAGVSQTPSNKVTEKGKYVELRCDPISGHTALYWYRQSLGQGPEFLIYFQGTGAADDSGLPNDRFFAVRPEGSVSTLKIQRTERGDSAVYLCASSPGTPYNSPLHFGNGTRLTVT.

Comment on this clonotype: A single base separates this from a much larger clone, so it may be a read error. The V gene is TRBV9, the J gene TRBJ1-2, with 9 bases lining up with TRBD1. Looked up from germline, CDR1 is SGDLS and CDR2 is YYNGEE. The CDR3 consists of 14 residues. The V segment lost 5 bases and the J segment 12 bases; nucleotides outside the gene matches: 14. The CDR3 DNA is TGTGCCAGCAGACCGATTGGACAGGGGTTGGGCCACACCTTC. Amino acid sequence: CASRPIGQGLGHTF.

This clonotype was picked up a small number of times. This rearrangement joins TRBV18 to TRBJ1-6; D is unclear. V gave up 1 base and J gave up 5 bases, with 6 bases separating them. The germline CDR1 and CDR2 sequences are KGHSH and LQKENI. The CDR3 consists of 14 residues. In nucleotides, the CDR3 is TGTGCCAGCTCACCACGCGGAAATAATTCACCCCTCCACTTT. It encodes CASSPRGNNSPLHF.

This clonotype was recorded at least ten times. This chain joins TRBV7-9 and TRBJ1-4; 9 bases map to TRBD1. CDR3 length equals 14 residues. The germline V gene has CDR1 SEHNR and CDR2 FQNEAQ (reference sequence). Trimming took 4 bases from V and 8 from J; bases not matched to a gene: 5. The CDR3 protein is CASSWTGVGEKLFF. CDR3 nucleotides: TGTGCCAGCAGCTGGACAGGGGTCGGAGAAAAACTGTTTTTT.

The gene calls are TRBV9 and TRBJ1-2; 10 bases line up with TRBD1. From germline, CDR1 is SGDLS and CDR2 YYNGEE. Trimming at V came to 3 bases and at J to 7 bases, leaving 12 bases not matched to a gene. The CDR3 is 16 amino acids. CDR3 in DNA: TGTGCCAGCAGCGGCGGGGACAGGGGATTTTTCTGTGGCTACACCTTC. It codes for CASSGGDRGFFCGYTF.

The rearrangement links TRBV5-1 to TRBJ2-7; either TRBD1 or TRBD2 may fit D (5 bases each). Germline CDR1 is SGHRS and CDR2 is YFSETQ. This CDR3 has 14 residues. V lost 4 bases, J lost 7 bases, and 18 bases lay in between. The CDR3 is CASSTGTGRPEQYF. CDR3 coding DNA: TGCGCCAGCAGCACCGGGACGGGCCGTCCTGAGCAGTACTTC. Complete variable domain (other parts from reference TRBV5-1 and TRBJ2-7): KAGVTQTPRYLIKTRGQQVTLSCSPISGHRSVSWYQQTPGQGLQFLFEYFSETQRNKGNFPGRFSGRQFSNSRSEMNVSTLELGDSALYLCASSTGTGRPEQYFGPGTRLTVT.

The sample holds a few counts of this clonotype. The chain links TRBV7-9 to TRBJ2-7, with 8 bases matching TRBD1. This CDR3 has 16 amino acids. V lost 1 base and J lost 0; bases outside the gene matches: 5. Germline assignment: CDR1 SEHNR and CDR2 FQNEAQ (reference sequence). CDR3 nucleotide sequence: TGTGCCAGCAGCTTAGGGTCCGGACAGGGCTCCTACGAGCAGTACTTC. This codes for CASSLGSGQGSYEQYF. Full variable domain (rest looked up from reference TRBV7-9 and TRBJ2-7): DTGVSQNPRHKITKRGQNVTFRCDPISEHNRLYWYRQTLGQGPEFLTYFQNEAQLEKSRLLSDRFSAERPKGSFSTLEIQRTEQGDSAMYLCASSLGSGQGSYEQYFGPGTRLTVT.

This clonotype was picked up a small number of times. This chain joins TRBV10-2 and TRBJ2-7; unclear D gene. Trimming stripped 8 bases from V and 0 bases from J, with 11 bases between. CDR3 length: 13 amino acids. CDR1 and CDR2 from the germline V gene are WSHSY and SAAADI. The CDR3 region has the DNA TGCGCCAGCGGATCGACGGACTCCTACGAGCAGTACTTC. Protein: CASGSTDSYEQYF.